This T cell receptor (beta chain) was captured by sequencing in a study of blood T cell repertoires in COVID-19. Study-wide context: The United States, Italy and Spain were the sources of the acute and convalescent COVID-19 samples. PBMCs, B-cell-depleted T cells, or T cells were the source of the cDNA or gDNA that made up the material.

Per the original methods: Estimates of nucleated cell counts were drawn from the amplification of reference gene primers. Clones were read by immunoSEQ multiplex PCR, and TCRdb kept only the in-frame ones, dropping some. V and J calls and clone size are given by that table; D and trimming were obtained from the DNA. In the table there are around 100,000 clones, more than 75% of which are singletons. CDR1 and CDR2 from the germline V gene are MNHEY and SVGAGI. The CDR3 sequence is 15 residues long. Trimming removed 6 bases from V and 8 bases from J; junction bases left unmatched: 9. The source is a human donor in a cohort sampled during active COVID-19. The J gene is TRBJ1-6, the V gene TRBV6-5, with 8 bases identical to TRBD1. The sequenced material came from peripheral blood. CDR3 coding DNA: TGTGCCAGCAGGCAGGGGGCAAATGTGGATTCACCCCTCCACTTT. This sequence encodes CASRQGANVDSPLHF.